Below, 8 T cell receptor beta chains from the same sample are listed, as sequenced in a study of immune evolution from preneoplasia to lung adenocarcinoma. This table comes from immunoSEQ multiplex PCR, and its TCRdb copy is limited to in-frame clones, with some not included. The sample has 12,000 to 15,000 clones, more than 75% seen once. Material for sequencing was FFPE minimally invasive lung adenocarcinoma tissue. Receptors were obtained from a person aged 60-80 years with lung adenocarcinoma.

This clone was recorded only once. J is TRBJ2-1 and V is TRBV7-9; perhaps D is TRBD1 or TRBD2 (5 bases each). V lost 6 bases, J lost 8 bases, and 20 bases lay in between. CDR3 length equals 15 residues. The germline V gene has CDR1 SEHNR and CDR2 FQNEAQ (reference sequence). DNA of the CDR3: TGTGCCAGCAGATCGAAGAAGAGGTTGGGGGATGAGCAGTTCTTC. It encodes CASRSKKRLGDEQFF.

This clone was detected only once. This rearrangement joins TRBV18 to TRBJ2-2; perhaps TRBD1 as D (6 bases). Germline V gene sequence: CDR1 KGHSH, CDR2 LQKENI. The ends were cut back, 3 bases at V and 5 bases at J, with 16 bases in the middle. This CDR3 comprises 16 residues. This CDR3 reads CASSPFLQGSTGELFF. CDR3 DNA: TGTGCCAGCTCACCTTTCTTACAGGGAAGTACCGGGGAGCTGTTTTTT.

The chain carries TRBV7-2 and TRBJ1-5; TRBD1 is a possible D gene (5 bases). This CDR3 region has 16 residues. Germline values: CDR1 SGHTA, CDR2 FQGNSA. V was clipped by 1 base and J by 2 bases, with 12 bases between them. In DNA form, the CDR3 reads TGTGCCAGCAGCTTAGGGAGGGGTTTGGGCAATCAGCCCCAGCATTTT. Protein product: CASSLGRGLGNQPQHF.

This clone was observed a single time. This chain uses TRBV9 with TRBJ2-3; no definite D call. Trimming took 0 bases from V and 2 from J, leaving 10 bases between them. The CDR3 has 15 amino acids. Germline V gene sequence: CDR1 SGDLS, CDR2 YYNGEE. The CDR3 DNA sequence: TGTGCCAGCAGCGTAGGCAAAGGATACACAGATACGCAGTATTTT. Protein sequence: CASSVGKGYTDTQYF.

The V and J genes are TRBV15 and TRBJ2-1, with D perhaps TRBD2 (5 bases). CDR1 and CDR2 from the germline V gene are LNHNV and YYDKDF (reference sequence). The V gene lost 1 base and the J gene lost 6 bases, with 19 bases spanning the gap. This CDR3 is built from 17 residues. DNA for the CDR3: TGTGCCACCAGCAGAGTGGTGGCTAGCCGCCGGGGCAATGAGCAGTTCTTC. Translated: CATSRVVASRRGNEQFF. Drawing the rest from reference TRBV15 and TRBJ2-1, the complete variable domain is DAMVIQNPRYQVTQFGKPVTLSCSQTLNHNVMYWYQQKSSQAPKLLFHYYDKDFNNEADTPDNFQSRRPNTSFCFLDIRSPGLGDTAMYLCATSRVVASRRGNEQFFGPGTRLTVL.

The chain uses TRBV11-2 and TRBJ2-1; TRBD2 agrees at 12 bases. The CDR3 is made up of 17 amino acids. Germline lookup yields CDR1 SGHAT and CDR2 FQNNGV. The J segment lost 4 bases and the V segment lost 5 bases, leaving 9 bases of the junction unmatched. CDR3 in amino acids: CASSLSSGRAIYNEQFF. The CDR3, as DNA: TGTGCCAGCAGCCTCTCTAGCGGGAGGGCCATTTACAATGAGCAGTTCTTC.

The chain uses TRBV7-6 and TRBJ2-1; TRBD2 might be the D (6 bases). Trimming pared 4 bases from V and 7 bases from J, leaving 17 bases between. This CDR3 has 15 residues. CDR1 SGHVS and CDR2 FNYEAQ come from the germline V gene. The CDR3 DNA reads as TGTGCCAGCAGCTCTATCGGGAGTGGCCCTAATGAGCAGTTCTTC. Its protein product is CASSSIGSGPNEQFF.

The CDR3 loop is CASSSSGTGAQPQHF. The CDR3 DNA reads as TGTGCCAGCAGTTCTTCCGGGACAGGGGCCCAGCCCCAGCATTTT. This rearrangement joins TRBV6-1 to TRBJ1-5, with TRBD1 identical over 10 bases. CDR3 length: 15 amino acids. CDR1 MNHNS and CDR2 SASEGT come from the germline V gene. V gave up 5 bases and J gave up 7 bases; unmatched junction bases: 8.